The TCR beta chain under discussion was sequenced for a study of early T cells in non-severe SARS-CoV-2 infection. TCRdb re-called the 5' RACE reads through MiXCR, storing one row per CDR3 protein. There are approximately 65,000 distinct CDR3 sequences in the sample; roughly 13% occur only once, and roughly 13% lies in the top ten. The J segment lost 7 bases and the V segment lost 6 bases, leaving 13 bases of the junction unmatched. Germline-derived CDR1 and CDR2 are LNHDA and SQIVND (reference sequence). The CDR3 spans 17 residues. The sequenced material came from whole blood. The V call is TRBV19, the J call TRBJ2-2; TRBD1 matches 11 bases. The sequence came from an adult who was a healthcare worker with PCR-confirmed SARS-CoV-2 infection or an uninfected control (not recorded which). The CDR3 DNA is TGTGCCAGTAGCGAAAACGGACAGGGGGCAAAGATCGGGGAGCTGTTTTTT. Protein: CASSENGQGAKIGELFF.